The entry below describes one T cell receptor beta chain. No antigen is known for it. Germline-derived CDR1 and CDR2 are MNHNS and SASEGT. This CDR3 is built from 13 residues. Trimming removed 10 bases at V and 7 bases at J, with 17 bases between. Attachment of unique molecular identifiers to individual cDNA molecules was performed in the library. TCRdb re-analysed the RACE reads in MiXCR, keeping a single row per CDR3 protein. The table includes roughly 380,000 distinct CDR3 sequences, roughly 4.6% detected once. These data originate in a study of human T cells and chemical hapten exposure. Turning to the study itself: Each week of the approximately 24-week study, patients had diphenylcyclopropenone applied to the scalp.

Broader study findings: Sensitizing with DPC caused no change in TCRs above 1 in 1000 frequency. Expanded TCRs produced significantly more large CDR3 similarity clusters than controls did.

Time point indicated: pre-sensitization, week 0. Described treatment: therapeutic diphenylcyclopropenone sensitization with weekly scalp DPC. The origin of this receptor is a woman between 50 and 59 years old with alopecia areata. Some clones in this sample may be carry-over from other donors' samples. The rearrangement joins TRBV6-1 to TRBJ1-5; tentatively, D is TRBD1 (5 bases). The sample here was whole blood, taken in connection with sensitization to the hapten diphenylcyclopropenone (DPC). This CDR3 is CATVGGVGQPQHF. The DNA of the CDR3 is TGTGCCACCGTCGGGGGGGTCGGGCAGCCCCAGCATTTT.